A selection of T cell receptor beta chains follows, all from one sample in a study of Ad26.COV2.S vaccination and SARS-CoV-2 variants. Sequencing used immunoSEQ multiplex PCR; TCRdb keeps in-frame clones, though not all of them. The table shows fewer than 400,000 clones, with about 88% occurring only once. This sample comprised peripheral blood, obtained in a trial of Ad26.COV2.S vaccine versus placebo. Every receptor here comes from a person between 18 and 65 years old who received the Ad26.COV2.S COVID-19 vaccine or a placebo. CDR3s include the opening cysteine and the closing phenylalanine or tryptophan. A D gene is named only where the DNA matches it firmly. Only part of the rows carry a size: once, few, many, or a class if the clone is expanded.

j_call d_call clone_size v_call cdr3_aa cdr3_nt
TRBJ2-1 - - TRBV5-1 CASSLGLVHNEQFF TGCGCCAGCAGCTTGGGACTAGTCCACAATGAGCAGTTCTTC
TRBJ1-5 - - TRBV30 CAWSGATGHPQHF TGTGCCTGGAGTGGGGCTACAGGCCATCCCCAGCATTTT
TRBJ1-4 - - TRBV14 CASSQGQGVNEKLFF TGTGCCAGCAGCCAAGGGCAGGGTGTTAATGAAAAACTGTTTTTT
TRBJ1-1 - - TRBV12-3/TRBV12-4 CASSFSGSEAFF TGTGCCAGCAGTTTTTCGGGCAGCGAAGCTTTCTTT
TRBJ2-7 TRBD2 once TRBV5-8 CASSFRTRRNEQYF TGTGCCAGCAGCTTTAGGACTAGGCGAAACGAGCAGTACTTC
TRBJ1-5 TRBD1 - TRBV3-1/TRBV3-2 CASSAGGNQPQHF TGTGCCAGCAGCGCAGGGGGTAATCAGCCCCAGCATTTT
TRBJ1-1 - once TRBV29-1 CSVWDTPLNTEAFF TGCAGCGTGTGGGACACCCCCTTGAACACTGAAGCTTTCTTT
TRBJ2-6 - - TRBV29-1 CSAALGANVLTF TGCAGCGCTGCTCTGGGGGCCAACGTCCTGACTTTC
TRBJ2-7 TRBD2 - TRBV7-2 CASSLGGGSYEQYF TGTGCCAGCAGCTTGGGGGGGGGCTCCTACGAGCAGTACTTC
TRBJ1-1 - - TRBV3-1/TRBV3-2 CASSPPGQGRAFF TGTGCCAGCAGCCCTCCAGGCCAGGGGCGAGCTTTCTTT
TRBJ1-2 TRBD1 - TRBV5-1 CASSLTGGNYGYTF TGCGCCAGCAGCTTGACAGGGGGGAACTATGGCTACACCTTC
TRBJ2-7 - - TRBV7-8 CASSLGAYEQYF TGTGCCAGCAGCTTAGGAGCCTACGAGCAGTACTTC
TRBJ1-3 - - TRBV28 CASSPPSHRPNTIYF TGTGCCAGCAGTCCCCCCTCACACAGACCAAACACCATATATTTT
TRBJ2-1 - - TRBV11-3 CASSLGRAYNEQFF TGTGCCAGCAGCTTGGGGCGGGCTTACAATGAGCAGTTCTTC
TRBJ1-2 - - TRBV29-1 CSVASGYEGYGYTF TGCAGCGTTGCCTCAGGGTACGAGGGGTATGGCTACACCTTC
TRBJ2-1 - - TRBV7-3 CASSPARGQDEQFF TGTGCCAGCAGCCCCGCCCGGGGGCAGGATGAGCAGTTCTTC
TRBJ2-3 - - TRBV5-5 CASSHRIHTDTQYF TGTGCCAGCAGCCACAGAATACACACAGATACGCAGTATTTT
TRBJ1-1 - - TRBV19 CASSIDRRARGTEAFF TGTGCCAGTAGTATAGATCGGAGGGCTAGGGGGACTGAAGCTTTCTTT
TRBJ2-7 TRBD2 - TRBV7-3 CASRDSTSGSHEQYF TGTGCCAGCAGGGACAGTACTAGCGGGAGTCACGAGCAGTACTTC
TRBJ2-7 - - TRBV4-1 CASSQGLLYEQYF TGCGCCAGCAGCCAAGGGCTATTGTACGAGCAGTACTTC
TRBJ2-7 TRBD1 once TRBV11-2 CASSLGTGTGRHF TGTGCCAGCAGCTTGGGCACCGGGACAGGGAGGCACTTC
TRBJ1-1 - - TRBV4-1 CASKLSADSTTEAFF TGCGCCAGCAAACTAAGCGCGGACAGCACCACTGAAGCTTTCTTT
TRBJ2-3 TRBD2 - TRBV7-2 CASSLTGLAGGLDTQYF TGTGCCAGCAGCTTAACTGGACTAGCGGGAGGGTTAGATACGCAGTATTTT
TRBJ2-7 TRBD1 - TRBV3-1/TRBV3-2 CASSQGQGVYEQYF TGTGCCAGCAGCCAAGGGCAGGGGGTCTACGAGCAGTACTTC
TRBJ1-5 TRBD1 - TRBV6-5 CASKRQGERNQPQHF TGTGCCAGCAAGAGACAGGGCGAGCGCAATCAGCCCCAGCATTTT
TRBJ1-2 - - TRBV5-4 CASSLAAADYGYTF TGTGCCAGCAGCTTGGCGGCAGCGGACTATGGCTACACCTTC
TRBJ2-5 TRBD1 - TRBV20-1 CSASTGQQETQYF TGCAGTGCTAGTACGGGACAGCAAGAGACCCAGTACTTC
TRBJ1-2 - - TRBV7-9 CASSPRNNYGYTF TGTGCCAGCAGCCCACGGAACAACTATGGCTACACCTTC
TRBJ2-1 TRBD2 - TRBV7-9 CASSSPSGRVGNEQFF TGTGCCAGCAGCTCCCCTAGCGGGAGGGTGGGGAATGAGCAGTTCTTC
TRBJ1-5 TRBD1 - TRBV2 CASGDRGNQPQHF TGTGCCAGCGGGGACAGGGGAAATCAGCCCCAGCATTTT
TRBJ2-2 - - TRBV7-2 CASRFTGELFF TGTGCCAGCAGATTTACCGGGGAGCTGTTTTTT
TRBJ1-4 - - TRBV5-1 CASSFQPAGSANEKLFF TGCGCCAGCAGCTTCCAACCGGCAGGGTCGGCTAATGAAAAACTGTTTTTT
TRBJ2-2 TRBD2 - TRBV30 CAWAPAGGVGELFF TGTGCCTGGGCACCAGCGGGAGGAGTCGGGGAGCTGTTTTTT
TRBJ2-5 - - TRBV15 CATSRGSLKETQYF TGTGCCACCAGCAGAGGGAGCCTCAAAGAGACCCAGTACTTC
TRBJ2-3 - - TRBV18 CASSPDLTDTQYF TGTGCCAGCTCACCGGACCTCACAGATACGCAGTATTTT
TRBJ2-1 - - TRBV7-8 CASSLIRRWTHQFF TGTGCCAGCAGCTTAATCCGCCGCTGGACACATCAGTTCTTC
TRBJ2-7 - - TRBV29-1 CSVEDRRRGSSYEQYF TGCAGCGTTGAAGATCGGAGGAGGGGAAGCTCCTACGAGCAGTACTTC
TRBJ1-6 - - TRBV4-1 CASSQDFSPLHF TGCGCCAGCAGCCAAGATTTCTCACCCCTCCACTTT
TRBJ2-7 - - TRBV12-3/TRBV12-4 CASSLTSNEQYF TGTGCCAGCAGCTTGACTAGTAACGAGCAGTACTTC